This TCR beta chain emerged from a study of blood T cell repertoires in COVID-19. As for the study in general: Acute-phase and convalescent COVID-19 samples originated in the United States, Italy and Spain. Nucleic acid was either cDNA or gDNA, and it came from T cells, B-cell-depleted T cells, or PBMCs.

Remarks on this clone: The same CDR3 arises from other DNA sequences in this sample as well.

The germline V gene encodes CDR1 SGHRS and CDR2 YFSETQ. Trimming took 0 bases from V and 3 from J, leaving 6 bases between them. The CDR3 spans 13 residues. Measured with immunoSEQ multiplex PCR; TCRdb has only the in-frame clones, and not every one. In the table there are 140,000 or so clones, 75% to 90% of which are singletons. The chain recombines TRBV5-1 with TRBJ1-2; perhaps TRBD1 as D (6 bases). Sequences were obtained from peripheral blood. The TCR originated in a woman in her fifties or sixties with active COVID-19. The CDR3 region has the DNA TGCGCCAGCAGCTTGGAGGGGGACTATGGCTACACCTTC. It specifies CASSLEGDYGYTF.